This T cell receptor beta chain derives from a study of shared clonotypes between healthy human individuals. TCRdb's table, derived via immunoSEQ multiplex PCR, lists solely in-frame clones and lacks some. The table has more than 850,000 clones, 78% seen once; the top ten hold 0.5% to 0.6%. The sequence derives from a man between 18 and 29 years old in good health. Some clones in this sample may be carry-over from other donors' samples. Sequencing was performed on memory CD4+ T cells from PBMCs. Indicated subset: CD45RA-negative fraction.

DNA of the CDR3: TGTGCCAGCAGTTACGTCGGCGGGTCCACAGATACGCAGTATTTT. It translates to CASSYVGGSTDTQYF. The chain combines TRBV6-6 with TRBJ2-3; D may be TRBD2 (5 bases). Germline V gene data show CDR1 as MNHNY and CDR2 as SVGAGI (reference sequence). Trimming took off 2 bases at V and 2 bases at J, with 11 bases between the two ends. The CDR3 is made up of 15 amino acids.